The sequence of this T cell receptor beta chain was determined in a study of tumor and adjacent non-tumor tissue in lung cancer. This sample's RNA came from whole unsorted tissue. On this clonotype itself: Its antigen remains unknown. Compared with germline, one end of the junction differs, possibly owing to a read error.

The CDR3 covers 14 residues. Germline CDR1 is SGHDN and CDR2 is FVKESK. Overall study findings and caveats: Significantly higher TCR diversity was found in tumor than normal lung.

Three rounds of nested PCR, following a modified ARM-PCR protocol, produced the TCRbeta library. TCRdb processed the multiplex PCR reads anew with MiXCR; each CDR3 protein has one entry. In the table there are 90,000 to 130,000 distinct CDR3 sequences, 84% of which are singletons. V is TRBV14 and J is TRBJ2-1, with D maybe TRBD1 (5 bases). The sequenced sample consisted of lung tumor tissue. This sequence originates from a man between 65 and 85 years old with non-small cell lung cancer. CDR3 bases: TGTGCCAGCAGTATCCAGGGCCCTTACAGTGAGCGGTTCTTC. Protein: CASSIQGPYSERFF. Supplemented by reference TRBV14 and TRBJ2-1, the full variable domain reads EAGVTQFPSHSVIEKGQTVTLRCDPISGHDNLYWYRRVMGKEIKFLLHFVKESKQDESGMPNNRFLAERTGGTYSTLKVQPAELEDSGVYFCASSIQGPYSERFFGPGTRLTVL.